These 24 T cell receptor beta chains were sequenced from one sample in a study of CD8 T cells in ankylosing spondylitis. Regarding the study as a whole: For ankylosing spondylitis blood, a TCR beta motif of several highly homologous variants appeared characteristic.

TCRdb independently ran MiXCR on the 5' RACE reads; one entry per CDR3 protein. The table includes around 770,000 distinct CDR3 sequences, 12% detected once. Their antigen targets remain unknown. The material sequenced was blood, either unsorted or a sorted T cell fraction (not recorded which). Receptors were obtained from a male donor with ankylosing spondylitis.

The chain has TRBV6-2 or TRBV6-3 and TRBJ1-5; 8 nucleotides agree with TRBD1. The CDR3 covers 16 residues. V lost 4 bases and J lost 0; bases outside the gene matches: 5. Germline CDR1 is MNHEY and CDR2 is SVGEGT. Here the CDR3 DNA reads TGTGCCAGCAGTTCTAGGACAGGGCTTAGCAATCAGCCCCAGCATTTT. It yields the protein CASSSRTGLSNQPQHF.

The chain joins TRBV20-1 to TRBJ2-7, with 16 nucleotides matching TRBD2. CDR1 is DFQATT, CDR2 SNEGSKA, per germline (reference sequence). Trimming took 6 bases from V and 2 from J; bases not matched to a gene: 7. The CDR3 contains 16 residues. The CDR3 nucleotides are TGCAGTGCCACCGGGACTAGCGGGAGGGCCACCTACGAGCAGTACTTC. It codes for CSATGTSGRATYEQYF.

The gene calls are TRBV10-3 and TRBJ2-1, with 13 bases that match TRBD2. Trimming cost V 6 bases and J 5 bases; bases outside gene matches: 7. This CDR3 has 16 residues. The germline V gene has CDR1 ENHRY and CDR2 SYGVKD. DNA of the CDR3: TGTGCCATCAGCGGGGGACTAGCGGGAAACGACAATGAGCAGTTCTTC. Its protein is CAISGGLAGNDNEQFF.

Of note for this clonotype: This may be a read error: a much more frequent sequence differs by one nucleotide. The V gene is TRBV7-2, the J gene TRBJ1-2; 7 nucleotides align to TRBD1. Trimming cost V 5 bases and J 4 bases; bases outside gene matches: 4. Germline V gives CDR1 SGHTA, CDR2 FQGNSA. The length of the CDR3 is 13 residues. The CDR3 loop reads CASSHPGGYGYTF. In nucleotides, the CDR3 is TGTGCCAGCAGCCACCCAGGGGGCTATGGCTACACCTTC.

This clonotype was picked up many times. The rearrangement joins TRBV4-3 to TRBJ1-5; no reliable D call. This CDR3 is 13 amino acids long. Deletions cut 0 bases from V and 7 bases from J, with 7 bases between. Germline V CDR1 and CDR2: LGHNA, YSLEER. CDR3 loop: CASSQDVGQPQHF. The CDR3 DNA sequence: TGCGCCAGCAGCCAAGATGTTGGGCAGCCCCAGCATTTT.

The table lists this clonotype with a few counts. The V call is TRBV12-3 or TRBV12-4, the J call TRBJ1-1; 7 bases are a match to TRBD1. The CDR3 is 14 residues long. J gave up 2 bases and V 7 bases, and 7 bases lay outside the gene matches. The CDR3 DNA is TGTGCCAGCATCCTAGACAGGGCCAACACTGAAGCTTTCTTT. Encoded protein: CASILDRANTEAFF.

V gene TRBV10-3 combines with J gene TRBJ2-6; D could derive from TRBD1 or TRBD2 (6 bases each). Trimming removed 4 bases from V and 0 bases from J, with 16 bases in between. CDR1 and CDR2 from the germline V gene are ENHRY and SYGVKD. CDR3 size: 18 residues. The CDR3 sequence: CAISVWGARFSGANVLTF. The CDR3 DNA sequence: TGTGCCATCAGTGTGTGGGGGGCCAGATTCTCTGGGGCCAACGTCCTGACTTTC.

The CDR3 is CASSSGGTGGHGYTF. The CDR3 DNA is TGTGCCAGCAGCTCGGGAGGGACAGGGGGCCATGGCTACACCTTC. The V and J genes are TRBV7-8 and TRBJ1-2, with TRBD1 matching 12 bases. The J segment lost 6 bases and the V segment lost 4 bases, leaving 6 bases of the junction unmatched. CDR1 is SGHVS and CDR2 is FQNEAQ in the germline V gene. The CDR3 runs 15 residues.

This chain connects TRBV7-2 to TRBJ2-1; 9 bases line up with TRBD2. Germline CDR1 SGHTA, CDR2 FQGNSA. V was clipped by 7 bases and J by 7 bases; unmatched bases: 8. The CDR3 sequence is 14 residues long. The CDR3 DNA reads as TGTGCCAGCACCCCGGGACTAGCTTCTAATGAGCAGTTCTTC. This gives the protein CASTPGLASNEQFF.

This clonotype came up a few times. J is TRBJ2-5 and V is TRBV9; tentatively, D is TRBD2 (6 bases). V was cut by 0 bases and J by 2 bases, with 11 bases left in between. The V gene's germline CDR1 is SGDLS and CDR2 YYNGEE. The CDR3 consists of 15 residues. CDR3: CASSVGVAVQETQYF. The CDR3 nucleotides are TGTGCCAGCAGCGTAGGGGTAGCGGTACAAGAGACCCAGTACTTC.

The genes are TRBV5-1 and TRBJ2-2; unclear D gene. This CDR3 comprises 17 residues. The germline gives CDR1 SGHRS, CDR2 YFSETQ. V dropped 3 bases and J dropped 0 bases, with 15 bases sitting between them. CDR3 DNA: TGCGCCAGCAGCTCTGGGCCGGAGAACGCGAACACCGGGGAGCTGTTTTTT. This encodes CASSSGPENANTGELFF.

The rearrangement joins TRBV7-2 to TRBJ2-3, with D hard to call. CDR3 length equals 17 residues. V was cut by 3 bases and J by 2 bases, with 18 bases left in between. In germline, CDR1 is SGHTA, CDR2 FQGNSA. In DNA, the CDR3 is TGTGCCAGCAGCTTTATCAGGTGGGCCAGGCTCACAGATACGCAGTATTTT. This translates into CASSFIRWARLTDTQYF. Complete variable domain (other parts from reference TRBV7-2 and TRBJ2-3): GAGVSQSPSNKVTEKGKDVELRCDPISGHTALYWYRQSLGQGLEFLIYFQGNSAPDKSGLPSDRFSAERTGGSVSTLTIQRTQQEDSAVYLCASSFIRWARLTDTQYFGPGTRLTVL.

J is TRBJ2-2 and V is TRBV30; either TRBD1 or TRBD2 may supply D (6 bases each). Deletions cut 3 bases from V and 5 bases from J, with 19 bases between. The CDR3 is 16 amino acids. Germline values: CDR1 GTSNPN, CDR2 SVGIG (reference sequence). The CDR3 is CAWRWRRGLGTGELFF. Written as DNA, the CDR3 is TGTGCCTGGAGATGGAGGAGGGGGTTAGGAACCGGGGAGCTGTTTTTT.

The J gene is TRBJ1-1, the V gene TRBV27, with D maybe TRBD1 (5 bases). CDR3 size: 15 residues. From germline, CDR1 is MNHEY and CDR2 SMNVEV (reference sequence). V lost 5 bases, J lost 1 base, and 14 bases lay in between. This CDR3 reads CASSMRRGWNTEAFF. As DNA, the CDR3 is TGTGCCAGCAGTATGAGGAGGGGCTGGAACACTGAAGCTTTCTTT.

To note about this clonotype: The junction shows a germline mismatch at one end, possibly a read error. V usage is TRBV5-6 and J usage is TRBJ2-7; D gene unclear. Germline V gives CDR1 SGHDT, CDR2 YYEEEE. The CDR3 has 13 residues. The CDR3 sequence is CASSLSGGDERYF. The CDR3 region has the DNA TGTGCCAGCAGCTTGTCGGGTGGCGACGAGCGGTACTTC.

This clonotype has a count of ten or more. One junction end does not reproduce the germline sequence, and a read error may be involved. The chain couples TRBV20-1 to TRBJ2-7; 8 nucleotides line up with TRBD2. The CDR3 runs 15 residues. Germline values: CDR1 DFQATT, CDR2 SNEGSKA (reference sequence). The CDR3 sequence: CSARASGGAFYEQYF. CDR3 coding DNA: TGCAGTGCCAGAGCGTCGGGGGGGGCATTCTACGAGCAGTACTTC.

This clonotype was counted at least ten times. The chain combines TRBV9 with TRBJ2-1; D may match TRBD1 or TRBD2 (5 bases each). Trimming pared 5 bases from V and 0 bases from J, leaving 18 bases between. The CDR3 is 17 amino acids. Germline lookup yields CDR1 SGDLS and CDR2 YYNGEE. As DNA, the CDR3 is TGTGCCAGCAGGGCCGGTCACCGGGGCGACTCCTACAATGAGCAGTTCTTC. Residues: CASRAGHRGDSYNEQFF.

Turning to this clonotype: A much larger clone differs by one base, so this may be a read error. The chain has TRBV7-2 and TRBJ2-7, with D unclear. CDR3 length: 13 residues. Per the germline V gene, CDR1 is SGHTA and CDR2 is FQGNSA. The CDR3 protein is CASGLYGAYEQYF. The DNA for the CDR3 is TGTGCCAGCGGCTTGTATGGTGCCTACGAGCAGTACTTC.

This clonotype was observed at least ten times. This chain connects TRBV7-6 to TRBJ2-2; possibly TRBD2 for D (6 bases). The CDR3 has 17 residues. Trimming shortened V by 5 bases and J by 4 bases, and 20 bases separated the two germline ends. Germline CDR1 and CDR2: SGHVS and FNYEAQ. CDR3 in amino acids: CASSPRGGGDSTGELFF. CDR3 DNA sequence: TGTGCCAGCAGCCCGAGGGGTGGAGGGGATAGCACCGGGGAGCTGTTTTTT.

The chain couples TRBV4-3 to TRBJ2-3; D is ambiguous. CDR3 length equals 14 residues. Trimming took off 1 base at V and 2 bases at J, with 7 bases between the two ends. Germline loops: CDR1 LGHNA, CDR2 YSLEER. The CDR3 loop reads CASSQVVITDTQYF. CDR3 DNA: TGCGCCAGCAGCCAAGTAGTTATCACAGATACGCAGTATTTT.

This chain links TRBV20-1 with TRBJ2-7, with a tentative D call TRBD1 (6 bases). V lost 1 base, J lost 11 bases, and 9 bases lay in between. CDR1 is DFQATT, CDR2 SNEGSKA, per germline (reference sequence). The CDR3 extends over 10 amino acids. CDR3 amino acids: CSARGGREYF. The CDR3 DNA reads TGCAGTGCTAGAGGGGGGCGGGAGTACTTC.

This rearrangement joins TRBV9 to TRBJ2-7, with a tentative D call TRBD2 (6 bases). The length of the CDR3 is 17 residues. Germline V CDR1 and CDR2: SGDLS, YYNGEE. V lost 0 bases, J lost 1 base, and 17 bases lay in between. The CDR3 DNA follows: TGTGCCAGCAGCGTAGCACTCCCGGGACTCCCTTCCTACGAGCAGTACTTC. Its translation: CASSVALPGLPSYEQYF. Complete variable domain (other parts from reference TRBV9 and TRBJ2-7): DSGVTQTPKHLITATGQRVTLRCSPRSGDLSVYWYQQSLDQGLQFLIQYYNGEERAKGNILERFSAQQFPDLHSELNLSSLELGDSALYFCASSVALPGLPSYEQYFGPGTRLTVT.

This clonotype was observed many times. Here the CDR3 reads CASMPGGLNTEAFF. The CDR3 bases are TGTGCCAGTATGCCGGGGGGGCTGAACACTGAAGCTTTCTTT. V usage is TRBV12-3 or TRBV12-4 and J usage is TRBJ1-1; weak D call: TRBD1 (6 bases). Trimming shortened V by 9 bases and J by 0 bases, and 14 bases separated the two germline ends. This CDR3 contains 14 residues.

Only a few counts were recorded for this clonotype. CDR3 coding DNA: TGTGCCAGCTCACCGGCAGGACGAATTGACTATGGCTACACCTTC. Residues: CASSPAGRIDYGYTF. The chain uses TRBV18 and TRBJ1-2; no clear D. The V end was cut by 3 bases, the J end by 3 bases, with 14 bases between. This CDR3 comprises 15 residues. The germline CDR1 and CDR2 sequences are KGHSH and LQKENI. Looking up the rest from reference TRBV18 and TRBJ1-2 gives the full variable domain: NAGVMQNPRHLVRRRGQEARLRCSPMKGHSHVYWYRQLPEEGLKFMVYLQKENIIDESGMPKERFSAEFPKEGPSILRIQQVVRGDSAAYFCASSPAGRIDYGYTFGSGTRLTVV.